The next 29 T cell receptor beta chains were all read from a single sample in a study of blood T cell repertoires in COVID-19. Profiling relied on immunoSEQ multiplex PCR, and the TCRdb table lists in-frame clones only, not all of them. The sample lists some 27,000 clones, 65% to 70% occurring once. Sequencing was performed on peripheral blood. The receptor set was obtained from a human donor in a cohort sampled during active COVID-19.

This rearrangement joins TRBV19 to TRBJ1-5; perhaps TRBD1 as D (5 bases). The CDR3 runs to 15 residues. Trimming took off 5 bases at V and 6 bases at J, with 17 bases between the two ends. Per germline, CDR1 LNHDA and CDR2 SQIVND (reference sequence). The CDR3 DNA reads TGTGCCAGTAGTGCGGGCGGGGGACGGGGTCAGCCCCAGCATTTT. This codes for CASSAGGGRGQPQHF. Using reference TRBV19 and TRBJ1-5 for the parts outside the CDR3, the full variable domain is DGGITQSPKYLFRKEGQNVTLSCEQNLNHDAMYWYRQDPGQGLRLIYYSQIVNDFQKGDIAEGYSVSREKKESFPLTVTSAQKNPTAFYLCASSAGGGRGQPQHFGDGTRLSIL.

The J gene is TRBJ2-3, the V gene TRBV15; 9 bases are a match to TRBD2. CDR1 is LNHNV and CDR2 is YYDKDF in the germline V gene (reference sequence). V dropped 1 base and J dropped 4; count of bases not matched to a gene: 6. The CDR3 is 16 residues long. CDR3 residues: CATSRASGEGPDTQYF. CDR3 DNA sequence: TGTGCCACCAGCAGAGCTAGCGGGGAGGGACCAGATACGCAGTATTTT.

J is TRBJ2-6 and V is TRBV18; 9 bases align to TRBD2. V shed 6 bases, J shed 2 bases, and the junction held 11 bases outside the gene matches. Germline CDR1 and CDR2: KGHSH and LQKENI. The CDR3 loop spans 18 amino acids. The CDR3, as DNA: TGTGCCAGCTCCCCCCGCGGGGGGGGTGAGGCTGGGGCCAACGTCCTGACTTTC. Encoded protein: CASSPRGGGEAGANVLTF.

In this sample, this clone turned up a few times. J is TRBJ2-5 and V is TRBV27; 10 positions agree with TRBD2. With V trimmed by 2 bases and J by 2 bases, 2 bases remained unmatched. Germline CDR1 MNHEY, CDR2 SMNVEV (reference sequence). This CDR3 is built from 15 residues. CDR3 DNA sequence: TGTGCCAGCAGTTTACTAGCGGGGGCACAAGAGACCCAGTACTTC. Its protein product is CASSLLAGAQETQYF.

V usage is TRBV10-3 and J usage is TRBJ1-6, with 11 positions matching TRBD1. The CDR3 runs 16 residues. The ends lost 2 bases at V and 6 bases at J; junction bases unmatched: 3. Germline lookup yields CDR1 ENHRY and CDR2 SYGVKD. This CDR3 is CAISEGQGAGNSPLHF. The CDR3 DNA sequence: TGTGCCATCAGTGAGGGACAGGGGGCTGGTAATTCACCCCTCCACTTT.

This clone was seen once. V gene TRBV5-1 combines with J gene TRBJ1-2; TRBD1 might be the D (5 bases). CDR1 SGHRS and CDR2 YFSETQ come from the germline V gene. The ends were cut back, 2 bases at V and 6 bases at J, with 14 bases in the middle. The CDR3 is 14 residues long. As DNA, the CDR3 is TGCGCCAGCAGCTTATCAGGGACTTTCAATGGCTACACCTTC. This encodes CASSLSGTFNGYTF.

This clone was counted once. This chain joins TRBV5-1 and TRBJ2-1; 12 nucleotides agree with TRBD1. Germline V gives CDR1 SGHRS, CDR2 YFSETQ. With 0 bases clipped from V and 6 bases from J, the junction kept 7 bases outside the gene matches. There are 17 residues in the CDR3. The CDR3 coding sequence is TGCGCCAGCAGCTTGGTGGGGACAGGGGGCAATTTCAATGAGCAGTTCTTC. This translates into CASSLVGTGGNFNEQFF. Combining the CDR3 with reference TRBV5-1 and TRBJ2-1 gives the whole variable domain KAGVTQTPRYLIKTRGQQVTLSCSPISGHRSVSWYQQTPGQGLQFLFEYFSETQRNKGNFPGRFSGRQFSNSRSEMNVSTLELGDSALYLCASSLVGTGGNFNEQFFGPGTRLTVL.

V is TRBV12-5 and J is TRBJ2-1, with TRBD2 matching over 14 bases. CDR3 size: 16 residues. Germline CDR1 is LGHNT and CDR2 is FRNRAP. The junction had 9 bases not matched to a gene; V was cut back by 5 bases and J by 9 bases. This CDR3 reads CASGTGTSGSYGEQFF. The CDR3 DNA reads TGTGCTAGTGGTACCGGGACTAGCGGGAGTTATGGTGAGCAGTTCTTC.

The rearrangement uses TRBV11-1 and TRBJ1-1, with 8 bases lining up with TRBD1. V lost 5 bases, J lost 6 bases, and 5 bases stayed unmatched. Per germline, CDR1 SGHAT and CDR2 FQDESV (reference sequence). The CDR3 spans 13 residues. CDR3 DNA: TGTGCCAGCAGCGCCGGGACAGGCCCTGAAGCTTTCTTT. It is translated as CASSAGTGPEAFF. Drawing the rest from reference TRBV11-1 and TRBJ1-1, the complete variable domain is EAEVAQSPRYKITEKSQAVAFWCDPISGHATLYWYRQILGQGPELLVQFQDESVVDDSQLPKDRFSAERLKGVDSTLKIQPAELGDSAMYLCASSAGTGPEAFFGQGTRLTVV.

The V and J genes are TRBV19 and TRBJ2-7; D uncertain. The CDR3 extends over 12 amino acids. Trimming removed 4 bases at V and 5 bases at J, with 9 bases between. The germline V gene has CDR1 LNHDA and CDR2 SQIVND (reference sequence). The DNA for the CDR3 is TGTGCCAGTAGTAAAACGGGTGACGAGCAGTACTTC. Residues: CASSKTGDEQYF.

This clone was counted a few times. The chain recombines TRBV28 with TRBJ2-5; TRBD2 might be the D (6 bases). This CDR3 contains 14 residues. V lost 2 bases and J 5 bases, leaving 12 bases between the germline ends. Per germline, CDR1 MDHEN and CDR2 SYDVKM. The CDR3 here is CASSLTGGWETQYF. The CDR3 bases are TGTGCCAGCAGTTTAACCGGGGGTTGGGAGACCCAGTACTTC.

The gene calls are TRBV7-8 and TRBJ1-1, with D perhaps TRBD1 (5 bases). The length of the CDR3 is 15 residues. Deletions cut 4 bases from V and 1 base from J, with 13 bases between. Germline V gene lookup returns CDR1 SGHVS and CDR2 FQNEAQ. CDR3 DNA: TGTGCCAGCAGCTCAACCCAGACAGCGAACACTGAAGCTTTCTTT. Amino acids: CASSSTQTANTEAFF.

There are a few counts of this clone. The chain employs TRBV6-1 and TRBJ2-3; the match to TRBD2 covers 10 bases. The CDR3 runs to 17 residues. V was clipped by 2 bases and J by 3 bases; unmatched bases: 8. The germline CDR1 and CDR2 sequences are MNHNS and SASEGT. The CDR3 sequence is CASSEPVSGGLTDTQYF. CDR3 bases: TGTGCCAGCAGTGAACCGGTTAGCGGGGGGTTGACAGATACGCAGTATTTT.

The rearrangement uses TRBV10-3 and TRBJ2-6, with 8 nucleotides matching TRBD1. The CDR3 has 18 residues. Losses at the gene ends were 2 bases for V and 0 bases for J; bases not matched to a gene: 6. Germline assignment: CDR1 ENHRY and CDR2 SYGVKD. The CDR3 region has the DNA TGTGCCATCAGTGAGACCCAGGGGGCGAACTCTGGGGCCAACGTCCTGACTTTC. Protein: CAISETQGANSGANVLTF.

This clone has a handful of counts. The chain has TRBV10-3 and TRBJ2-7; 7 bases map to TRBD2. The CDR3 is made up of 13 amino acids. Trimming removed 3 bases from V and 4 bases from J; junction bases left unmatched: 3. In germline, CDR1 is ENHRY, CDR2 SYGVKD. The CDR3 protein is CAISDSRGYEQYF. The CDR3 DNA reads as TGTGCCATCAGTGACTCGCGGGGGTACGAGCAGTACTTC.

The V gene is TRBV7-9, the J gene TRBJ2-2; D remains unclear. The CDR3 is made up of 14 amino acids. Germline values: CDR1 SEHNR, CDR2 FQNEAQ (reference sequence). V was shortened by 0 bases and J by 6 bases, with 8 bases between the two germline ends. This chain's CDR3 is CASSLASLAGELFF. DNA for the CDR3: TGTGCCAGCAGCTTAGCTAGTTTGGCCGGGGAGCTGTTTTTT.

The CDR3 region has the DNA TGCGCCAGCAGCCAAGATTTGGTAGGACAGGTCGGGGAGACCCAGTACTTC. This translates into CASSQDLVGQVGETQYF. V is TRBV4-3 and J is TRBJ2-5, with 7 bases aligning to TRBD1. The V gene end was trimmed by 0 bases and the J gene end by 5 bases; junction bases not matched to a gene: 12. The CDR3 runs 17 residues. Germline CDR1 reads LGHNA; CDR2 reads YSLEER.

This clone showed up just a few times. This sequence joins TRBV5-5 and TRBJ1-1, with 7 bases aligning to TRBD1. Trimming took 1 base from V and 11 from J; bases not matched to a gene: 14. Germline lookup yields CDR1 SGHKS and CDR2 YYEKEE (reference sequence). The length of the CDR3 is 15 residues. CDR3 protein: CASSLSQGVFVSAFF. The CDR3 bases are TGTGCCAGCAGCTTGTCCCAGGGGGTTTTCGTATCGGCTTTCTTT.

The table lists this clone with a few counts. The CDR3 DNA reads TGTGCCAGCTCACCACCGACAGGGGGTGGCTACACCTTC. Amino acid sequence: CASSPPTGGGYTF. This chain connects TRBV18 to TRBJ1-2; 9 positions agree with TRBD1. There are 13 residues in the CDR3. With V trimmed by 0 bases and J by 7 bases, 0 bases remained unmatched. Per the germline V gene, CDR1 is KGHSH and CDR2 is LQKENI.

The genes are TRBV7-9 and TRBJ2-7; 9 nucleotides align to TRBD1. CDR1 SEHNR and CDR2 FQNEAQ come from the germline V gene (reference sequence). V was pared by 5 bases and J by 0 bases, with 2 bases of the junction left unmatched. The CDR3 totals 14 residues. The CDR3 spells CASSQTGGSYEQYF. CDR3 coding DNA: TGTGCCAGCAGCCAGACAGGGGGCTCCTACGAGCAGTACTTC. The full variable domain, completed using reference TRBV7-9 and TRBJ2-7, is DTGVSQNPRHKITKRGQNVTFRCDPISEHNRLYWYRQTLGQGPEFLTYFQNEAQLEKSRLLSDRFSAERPKGSFSTLEIQRTEQGDSAMYLCASSQTGGSYEQYFGPGTRLTVT.

About this clone itself: The sample contains more than one DNA sequence encoding this CDR3. The V gene is TRBV27, the J gene TRBJ2-7, with a weak D call TRBD2 (6 bases). This CDR3 is 13 amino acids long. Germline V CDR1 and CDR2: MNHEY, SMNVEV (reference sequence). V gave up 2 bases and J gave up 4 bases, with 9 bases separating them. The CDR3 loop is CASSLKGRYEQYF. Written as DNA, the CDR3 is TGTGCCAGCAGTTTAAAGGGGAGGTACGAGCAGTACTTC.

This sequence joins TRBV4-3 and TRBJ1-1, with D unresolved. This CDR3 contains 13 residues. Germline CDR1 is LGHNA and CDR2 is YSLEER. V was trimmed by 0 bases and J by 9 bases, leaving 11 bases between them. The CDR3 sequence is CASSQDMSVQAFF. CDR3 coding DNA: TGCGCCAGCAGCCAAGATATGTCCGTTCAAGCTTTCTTT.

The CDR3 coding sequence is TGTGCCAGTAGACGAACCTCGGGACAGGGAGCGGGAGCTTTCTTT. Protein sequence: CASRRTSGQGAGAFF. The rearrangement links TRBV19 to TRBJ1-1; 9 positions match TRBD1. Trimming took 6 bases from V and 10 from J; bases not matched to a gene: 15. CDR3 length: 15 amino acids. CDR1 is LNHDA, CDR2 SQIVND, per germline (reference sequence).

This chain connects TRBV24-1 to TRBJ2-1; D perhaps matches TRBD1 (6 bases). V was pared by 0 bases and J by 0 bases, with 14 bases between. Germline CDR1 is KGHDR and CDR2 is SFDVKD. This CDR3 contains 18 residues. DNA for the CDR3: TGTGCCACCAGTGATTTGCACTCAGGGGCTATCTCCTACAATGAGCAGTTCTTC. It is translated as CATSDLHSGAISYNEQFF.

V is TRBV5-1 and J is TRBJ2-3, with D possibly TRBD2 on 5 matching bases. The V end lost 4 bases, the J end lost 0 bases, and 15 bases lay between the germline ends. Per germline, CDR1 SGHRS and CDR2 YFSETQ. This CDR3 spans 16 amino acids. CDR3 residues: CASSRVSRTSTDTQYF. The CDR3 bases are TGCGCCAGCAGCCGTGTATCCAGGACTAGCACAGATACGCAGTATTTT.

This clone was observed a few times. The chain is built from TRBV28 and TRBJ2-1, with 10 bases matching TRBD2. After removal of 7 bases from V and 12 bases from J, the junction contained 15 bases not matched to a gene. Germline CDR1 is MDHEN and CDR2 is SYDVKM. CDR3 length equals 15 residues. The CDR3 sequence: CASTPSGLATPGQFF. In DNA form, the CDR3 reads TGTGCCAGCACCCCTTCGGGACTAGCGACTCCGGGGCAGTTCTTC.

The chain joins TRBV7-3 to TRBJ1-1, with TRBD1 identical over 8 bases. The trim removed 6 bases at V and 11 bases at J, leaving 8 bases unmatched. CDR1 SGHTA and CDR2 FQGTGA come from the germline V gene. There are 12 residues in the CDR3. The DNA of the CDR3 is TGTGCCAGCAGTCAAGGACAGGGATCGGCTTTCTTT. This translates into CASSQGQGSAFF.

This clone was picked up one time. The V and J genes are TRBV10-3 and TRBJ2-5, with 8 positions matching TRBD1. J was trimmed by 5 bases and V by 6 bases; bases with no gene match: 8. Germline assignment: CDR1 ENHRY and CDR2 SYGVKD. This CDR3 comprises 14 residues. The CDR3 DNA reads as TGTGCCATCAGGAGTACAGGGGGTGGCGAGACCCAGTACTTC. Its protein product is CAIRSTGGGETQYF.

This chain uses TRBV5-4 with TRBJ1-2; D call uncertain. Germline V gene sequence: CDR1 SGHNT, CDR2 YYREEE (reference sequence). Trimming stripped 3 bases from V and 2 bases from J, with 11 bases between. This CDR3 has 14 amino acids. The CDR3 here is CASSSHSENYGYTF. The CDR3 DNA follows: TGTGCCAGCAGCTCTCACAGTGAAAACTATGGCTACACCTTC. Full variable domain (rest looked up from reference TRBV5-4 and TRBJ1-2): ETGVTQSPTHLIKTRGQQVTLRCSSQSGHNTVSWYQQALGQGPQFIFQYYREEENGRGNFPPRFSGLQFPNYSSELNVNALELDDSALYLCASSSHSENYGYTFGSGTRLTVV.